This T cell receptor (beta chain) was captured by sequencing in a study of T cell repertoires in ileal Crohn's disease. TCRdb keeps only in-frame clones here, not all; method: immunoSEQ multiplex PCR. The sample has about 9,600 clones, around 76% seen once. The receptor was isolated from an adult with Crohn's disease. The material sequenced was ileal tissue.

CDR3 region: CAWSLGLAGETQYF. The CDR3 DNA reads TGTGCCTGGAGCCTGGGACTAGCGGGAGAGACCCAGTACTTC. The V and J genes are TRBV30 and TRBJ2-5, with TRBD2 identical over 12 bases. The V gene end was trimmed by 3 bases and the J gene end by 4 bases; junction bases not matched to a gene: 3. In germline, CDR1 is GTSNPN, CDR2 SVGIG (reference sequence). CDR3 length: 14 residues.